These 12 T cell receptor beta chains were all obtained from the same sample, sequenced in a study of human T cells and chemical hapten exposure (dated by TCRdb to about 2021). This sample's time point label indicates: pre-sensitization, week 0. This specimen's treatment or condition label, interpreted: therapeutic diphenylcyclopropenone sensitization with weekly scalp DPC. Total RNA was extracted from unfractionated whole blood collected in Tempus Blood RNA tubes. Libraries came from RACE. The sequencer listed for this sample is NextSeq 500. TCRdb trimmed public reads at Q25 via fastp, called clones via MiXCR and kept in-frame beta chains. Every distinct CDR3 protein forms one entry, paired with its most common genes and DNA. The sample table lists 35,000 to 45,000 distinct CDR3 sequences, around 10% of them with a count of one. The top ten clonotypes cover less than 2.5% of the sample. The specimen was whole blood, collected in connection with sensitization to the hapten diphenylcyclopropenone (DPC). These receptors originate from a woman between 35 and 50 years old with alopecia areata. Some clones in this sample may be carry-over from other donors' samples.

This clonotype was observed many times. J is TRBJ2-2 and V is TRBV6-1, with 11 bases aligning to TRBD1. Germline V gives CDR1 MNHNS, CDR2 SASEGT. The CDR3 covers 15 residues. J was trimmed by 4 bases and V by 8 bases; bases with no gene match: 6. CDR3 DNA sequence: TGTGCCAGCCTAGGACAGGGGGCGATCACCGGGGAGCTGTTTTTT. Translating it yields CASLGQGAITGELFF.

CDR3 bases: TGTGCCAGCAGTTACGGGCCTTCGCAGGCCGGATATGGCTACACCTTC. Protein sequence: CASSYGPSQAGYGYTF. This rearrangement joins TRBV6-5 to TRBJ1-2; D is undetermined. The CDR3 totals 16 residues. The germline CDR1 and CDR2 sequences are MNHEY and SVGAGI. With 2 bases removed from V and 5 bases from J, the gap between germline ends came to 18 bases.

This clonotype was observed a few times. The chain links TRBV6-2 or TRBV6-3 to TRBJ2-1; unclear D gene. CDR3 length: 13 amino acids. Between the trimmed V and J ends, which lost 7 bases and 2 bases, there was a span of 9 bases. Germline CDR1 reads MNHEY; CDR2 reads SVGEGT. CDR3 in DNA: TGTGCCAGCAAAAGGGTCCCCTACAATGAGCAGTTCTTC. This translates into CASKRVPYNEQFF.

This clonotype appeared a few times. The J gene is TRBJ1-1, the V gene TRBV7-9; no reliable D call. Germline lookup yields CDR1 SEHNR and CDR2 FQNEAQ (reference sequence). This CDR3 has 14 amino acids. The V and J ends lost 2 bases and 4 bases respectively, with 11 bases between them. The CDR3 sequence is CASSLSPVATEAFF. DNA of the CDR3: TGTGCCAGCAGCTTATCCCCAGTTGCCACTGAAGCTTTCTTT. The complete variable domain, with remaining parts taken from reference TRBV7-9 and TRBJ1-1, reads DTGVSQNPRHKITKRGQNVTFRCDPISEHNRLYWYRQTLGQGPEFLTYFQNEAQLEKSRLLSDRFSAERPKGSFSTLEIQRTEQGDSAMYLCASSLSPVATEAFFGQGTRLTVV.

This clonotype was recorded once. The J gene is TRBJ2-1, the V gene TRBV5-1; D gene unclear. The CDR3 contains 11 residues. Trimming removed 4 bases from V and 5 bases from J, with 4 bases in between. Germline V gene data show CDR1 as SGHRS and CDR2 as YFSETQ. The CDR3 reads CASSDNNEQFF. The CDR3 nucleotides are TGCGCCAGCAGCGATAACAATGAGCAGTTCTTC.

This clonotype appeared many times. V usage is TRBV7-6 and J usage is TRBJ2-2, with TRBD2 identical over 8 bases. The CDR3 consists of 16 residues. The V and J ends lost 1 base and 4 bases, in that order; junction bases with no gene match: 5. Germline-derived CDR1 and CDR2 are SGHVS and FNYEAQ. DNA for the CDR3: TGTGCCAGCAGCTTAGTCAACGGGAGGGCCACCGGGGAGCTGTTTTTT. It encodes CASSLVNGRATGELFF.

The table lists this clonotype with many counts. The chain combines TRBV11-2 with TRBJ1-6; 8 nucleotides agree with TRBD1. This CDR3 comprises 15 residues. CDR1 and CDR2 from the germline V gene are SGHAT and FQNNGV. After removal of 3 bases from V and 10 bases from J, the junction contained 8 bases not matched to a gene. CDR3 sequence: CASSFIGQGDSPLHF. The CDR3 DNA reads TGTGCCAGCAGCTTTATAGGACAGGGTGACTCACCCCTCCACTTT.

This clonotype was seen many times. V and J are TRBV7-8 and TRBJ2-5; D is perhaps TRBD1 (5 bases). In germline, CDR1 is SGHVS, CDR2 FQNEAQ. The CDR3 is 15 residues long. Trimming stripped 6 bases from V and 5 bases from J, with 19 bases between. The chain's CDR3 is CASRSTQGIIETQYF. Written as DNA, the CDR3 is TGTGCCAGCAGATCAACCCAGGGTATAATTGAGACCCAGTACTTC.

This clonotype was counted ten times or more. This chain links TRBV20-1 with TRBJ2-7; 11 bases agree with TRBD1. Germline V gene data show CDR1 as DFQATT and CDR2 as SNEGSKA (reference sequence). The CDR3 extends over 14 amino acids. J lost 5 bases, V lost 4 bases, and 7 bases had no gene match. The CDR3 nucleotides read TGCAGTGCTAATTCCGGGACAGGGGGAAACGAGCAGTACTTC. Amino acids: CSANSGTGGNEQYF.

This clonotype was seen repeatedly, ten times or more. The chain joins TRBV12-3 or TRBV12-4 to TRBJ2-7; 7 bases map to TRBD1. J gave up 4 bases and V 1 base, and 1 base lay outside the gene matches. CDR3 length equals 13 residues. The chain's CDR3 is CASSLEQGYEQYF. CDR3 nucleotide sequence: TGTGCCAGCAGTTTAGAACAGGGGTACGAGCAGTACTTC.

The chain employs TRBV5-5 and TRBJ1-5; D unclear. From germline, CDR1 is SGHKS and CDR2 YYEKEE (reference sequence). Trimming left V 0 bases short and J 7 bases short, with 14 bases between. The CDR3 sequence is 15 residues long. The CDR3 DNA is TGTGCCAGCAGCTTGGGGGATTTTCTCCAACAGCCCCAGCATTTT. Amino acid sequence: CASSLGDFLQQPQHF.

This clonotype was observed at least ten times. The chain uses TRBV5-1 and TRBJ1-6; TRBD1 is a possible D gene (6 bases). The CDR3 is 17 amino acids. The V gene lost 0 bases and the J gene lost 3 bases, with 13 bases spanning the gap. Germline lookup yields CDR1 SGHRS and CDR2 YFSETQ. CDR3 protein: CASSLVRAGVYNSPLHF. The CDR3 nucleotides are TGCGCCAGCAGCTTGGTGCGGGCAGGGGTCTATAATTCACCCCTCCACTTT.